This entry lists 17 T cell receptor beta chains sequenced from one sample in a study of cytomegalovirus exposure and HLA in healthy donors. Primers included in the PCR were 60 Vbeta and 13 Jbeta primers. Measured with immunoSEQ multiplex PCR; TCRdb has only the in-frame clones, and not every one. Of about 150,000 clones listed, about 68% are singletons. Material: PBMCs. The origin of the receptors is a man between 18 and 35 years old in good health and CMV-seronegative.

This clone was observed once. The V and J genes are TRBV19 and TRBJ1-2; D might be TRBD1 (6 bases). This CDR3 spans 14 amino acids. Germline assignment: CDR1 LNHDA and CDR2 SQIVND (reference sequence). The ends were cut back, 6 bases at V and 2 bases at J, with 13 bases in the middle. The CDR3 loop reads CASSTPDRNYGYTF. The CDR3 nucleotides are TGTGCCAGTAGCACCCCGGACAGAAACTATGGCTACACCTTC. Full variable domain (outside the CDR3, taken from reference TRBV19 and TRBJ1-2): DGGITQSPKYLFRKEGQNVTLSCEQNLNHDAMYWYRQDPGQGLRLIYYSQIVNDFQKGDIAEGYSVSREKKESFPLTVTSAQKNPTAFYLCASSTPDRNYGYTFGSGTRLTVV.

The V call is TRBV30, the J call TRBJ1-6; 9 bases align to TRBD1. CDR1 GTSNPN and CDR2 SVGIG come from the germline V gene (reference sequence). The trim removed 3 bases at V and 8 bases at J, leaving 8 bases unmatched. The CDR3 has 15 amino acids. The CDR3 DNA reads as TGTGCCTGGAGAGCTCCGGGACAGGGTTATTCACCCCTCCACTTT. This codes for CAWRAPGQGYSPLHF.

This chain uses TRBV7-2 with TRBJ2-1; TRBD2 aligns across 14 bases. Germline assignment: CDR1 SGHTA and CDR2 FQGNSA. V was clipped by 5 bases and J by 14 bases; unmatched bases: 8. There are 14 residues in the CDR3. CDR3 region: CASSLTTSGRGKFF. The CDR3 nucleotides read TGTGCCAGCAGCCTCACGACTAGCGGGAGGGGTAAGTTCTTC.

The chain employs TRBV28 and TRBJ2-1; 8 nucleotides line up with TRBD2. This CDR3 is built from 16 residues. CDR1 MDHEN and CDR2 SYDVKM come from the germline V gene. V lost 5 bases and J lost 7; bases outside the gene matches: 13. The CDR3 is CASSPAGSGSLNEQFF. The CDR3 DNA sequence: TGTGCCAGCAGTCCCGCGGGGAGCGGGAGTTTAAATGAGCAGTTCTTC.

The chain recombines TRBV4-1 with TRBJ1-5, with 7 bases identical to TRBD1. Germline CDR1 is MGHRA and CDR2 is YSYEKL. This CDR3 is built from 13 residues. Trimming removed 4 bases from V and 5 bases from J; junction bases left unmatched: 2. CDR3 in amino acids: CASSRQGDQPQHF. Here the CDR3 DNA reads TGCGCCAGCAGCCGCCAGGGGGATCAGCCCCAGCATTTT.

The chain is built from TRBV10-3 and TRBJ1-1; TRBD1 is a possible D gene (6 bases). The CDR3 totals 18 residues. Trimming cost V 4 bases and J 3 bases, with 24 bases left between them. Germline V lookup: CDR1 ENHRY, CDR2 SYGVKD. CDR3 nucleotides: TGTGCCATCAGTGGTGAATGGGAGACAGGTTGGCGAGACACTGAAGCTTTCTTT. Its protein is CAISGEWETGWRDTEAFF.

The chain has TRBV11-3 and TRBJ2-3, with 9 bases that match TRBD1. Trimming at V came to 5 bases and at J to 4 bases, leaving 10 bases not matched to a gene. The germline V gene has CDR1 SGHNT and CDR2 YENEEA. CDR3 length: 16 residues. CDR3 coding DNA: TGTGCCAGCAGCCCCCCCTCCGGGACAGGGCCAGATACGCAGTATTTT. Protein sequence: CASSPPSGTGPDTQYF.

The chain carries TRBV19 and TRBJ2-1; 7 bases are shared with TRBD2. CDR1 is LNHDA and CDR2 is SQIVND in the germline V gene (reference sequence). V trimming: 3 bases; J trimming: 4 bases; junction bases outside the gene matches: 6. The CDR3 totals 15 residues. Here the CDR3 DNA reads TGTGCCAGTAGTATGCCAGCGGGGATTTACAATGAGCAGTTCTTC. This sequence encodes CASSMPAGIYNEQFF.

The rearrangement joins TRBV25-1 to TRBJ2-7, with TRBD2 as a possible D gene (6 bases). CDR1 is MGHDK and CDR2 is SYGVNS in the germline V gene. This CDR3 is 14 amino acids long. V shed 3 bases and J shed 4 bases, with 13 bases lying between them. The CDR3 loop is CASSDVEGHYEQYF. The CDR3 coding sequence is TGTGCCAGCAGTGATGTGGAGGGGCATTACGAGCAGTACTTC.

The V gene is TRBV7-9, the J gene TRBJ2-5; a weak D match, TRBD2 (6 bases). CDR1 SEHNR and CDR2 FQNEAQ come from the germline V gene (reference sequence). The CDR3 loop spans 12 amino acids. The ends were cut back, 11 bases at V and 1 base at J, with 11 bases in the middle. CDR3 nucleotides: TGTGCCTTTAGGGACTTCCAAGAGACCCAGTACTTC. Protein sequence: CAFRDFQETQYF.

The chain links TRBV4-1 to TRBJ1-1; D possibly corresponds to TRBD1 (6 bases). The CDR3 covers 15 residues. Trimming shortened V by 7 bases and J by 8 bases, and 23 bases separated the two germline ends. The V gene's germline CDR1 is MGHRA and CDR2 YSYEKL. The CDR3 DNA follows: TGCGCCAGCACCATTGGGCCGGGGGGGCGAGAAGAAGCTTTCTTT. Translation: CASTIGPGGREEAFF.

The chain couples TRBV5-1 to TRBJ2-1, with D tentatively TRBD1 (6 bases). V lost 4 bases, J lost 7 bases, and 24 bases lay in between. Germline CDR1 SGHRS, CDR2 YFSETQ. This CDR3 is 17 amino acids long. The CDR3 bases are TGCGCCAGCAGCCTCACAGGGACCCTCGGTTCGGCGAATGAGCAGTTCTTC. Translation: CASSLTGTLGSANEQFF.

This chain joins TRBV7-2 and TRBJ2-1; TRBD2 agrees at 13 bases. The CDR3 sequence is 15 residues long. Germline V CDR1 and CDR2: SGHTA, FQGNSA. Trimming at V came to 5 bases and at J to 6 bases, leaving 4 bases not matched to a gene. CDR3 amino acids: CASSPRTSGGNEQFF. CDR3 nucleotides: TGTGCCAGCAGCCCCCGGACTAGCGGGGGCAATGAGCAGTTCTTC.

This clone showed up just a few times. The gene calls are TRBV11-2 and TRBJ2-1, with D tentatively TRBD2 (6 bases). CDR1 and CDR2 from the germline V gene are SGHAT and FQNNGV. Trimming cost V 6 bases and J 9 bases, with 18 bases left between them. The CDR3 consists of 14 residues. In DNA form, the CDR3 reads TGTGCCAGCAGTGCACTAGCCCTACGGGGTGAGCAGTTCTTC. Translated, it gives CASSALALRGEQFF. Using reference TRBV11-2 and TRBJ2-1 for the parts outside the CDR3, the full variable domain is EAGVAQSPRYKIIEKRQSVAFWCNPISGHATLYWYQQILGQGPKLLIQFQNNGVVDDSQLPKDRFSAERLKGVDSTLKIQPAKLEDSAVYLCASSALALRGEQFFGPGTRLTVL.

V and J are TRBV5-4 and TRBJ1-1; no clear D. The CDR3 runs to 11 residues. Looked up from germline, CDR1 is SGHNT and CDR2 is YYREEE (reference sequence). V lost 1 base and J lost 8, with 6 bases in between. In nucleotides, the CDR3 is TGTGCCAGCAGCTTGTCCGAGGAAGCTTTCTTT. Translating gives CASSLSEEAFF.

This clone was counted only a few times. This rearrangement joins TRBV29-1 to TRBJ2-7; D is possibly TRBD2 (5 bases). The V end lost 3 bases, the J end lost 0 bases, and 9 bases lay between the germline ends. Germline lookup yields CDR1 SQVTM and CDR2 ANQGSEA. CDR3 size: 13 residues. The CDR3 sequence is CSVDLGSSYEQYF. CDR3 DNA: TGCAGCGTTGATCTGGGGAGCTCCTACGAGCAGTACTTC.

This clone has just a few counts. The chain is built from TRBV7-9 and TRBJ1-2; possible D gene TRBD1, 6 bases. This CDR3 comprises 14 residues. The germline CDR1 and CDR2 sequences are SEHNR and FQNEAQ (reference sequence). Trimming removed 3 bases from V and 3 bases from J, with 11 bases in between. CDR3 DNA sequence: TGTGCCAGCAGCTTGGAGACAGGAGACTATGGCTACACCTTC. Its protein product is CASSLETGDYGYTF.